This T cell receptor (beta chain) appears in the sequencing data of a study of blood T cell repertoires in COVID-19. Germline V CDR1 and CDR2: MNHEY, SVGAGI. The V and J ends lost 5 bases and 1 base, in that order; junction bases with no gene match: 4. CDR3 length: 14 residues. The table came from immunoSEQ multiplex PCR; TCRdb's copy has only in-frame clones and leaves some out. There are hundreds of thousands of clones in the sample; roughly 89% occur only once, and more than 1.4% lies in the top ten. What was sequenced was peripheral blood. The sequence was obtained from a woman aged 30 to 39 with active or convalescent COVID-19. The J gene is TRBJ1-1, the V gene TRBV6-5, with 7 bases matching TRBD1. This chain's CDR3 is CASSRRGQNTEAFF. The CDR3 DNA is TGTGCCAGCAGTCGAAGGGGGCAGAACACTGAAGCTTTCTTT.